The following is a TCR beta chain sequence with its context. Its specificity is not known. The assay was immunoSEQ multiplex PCR, and TCRdb's table has in-frame clones only and misses some. Of about 13,000 clones detected, about nine tenths appear once; the ten largest clones hold 0.4% to 0.6%. CDR3 length: 14 residues. Germline CDR1 and CDR2: SGHVS and FNYEAQ. The trim removed 1 base at V and 6 bases at J, leaving 2 bases unmatched. Each patient relapsed following autologous stem cell transplantation, and prior brentuximab vedotin exposure differed. Thawed PBMCs underwent magnetic negative selection to yield purified CD4+ T cells. The source of the sample is a study of PD-1 blockade in classical Hodgkin lymphoma. General study findings and limits: Exclusion covered patients beginning nivolumab under 1 year post-ASCT. The study found complete responders had baseline diversity similar to newly diagnosed patients. In newly diagnosed patients, baseline TCR diversity was reportedly below that of healthy donors. The study found that TCR diversity rose significantly by C4D1 in CD4+ but not CD8+ cells.

The specimen was CD4+ T cells from blood, collected at baseline. The clonotype was recovered from a human donor with classical Hodgkin lymphoma. The V call is TRBV7-6, the J call TRBJ2-2; TRBD1 aligns across 7 bases. The CDR3 spells CASSLGQGAGELFF. Here the CDR3 DNA reads TGTGCCAGCAGCTTAGGGCAGGGGGCCGGGGAGCTGTTTTTT.